This TCR beta chain was captured in a study of radiotherapy plus CTLA-4 blockade in lung cancer. Study-level information: Objective responses emerged in 15% to 20% of patients, and roughly 30% attained disease control. Study results and limitations: After radiotherapy and ipilimumab, tumor-derived clones expanded in peripheral blood.

Generated by immunoSEQ multiplex PCR, the TCRdb table keeps only in-frame clones and is missing some. The sample has approximately 50,000 clones, approximately 84% seen once. Losses at the gene ends were 8 bases for V and 3 bases for J; bases not matched to a gene: 10. The CDR3 loop spans 14 amino acids. Germline V CDR1 and CDR2: MNHNS, SASEGT. Focal radiation plus CTLA-4 blockade with ipilimumab was given to patients with chemo-refractory metastatic non-small-cell lung cancer. For this clone: Its antigen remains unidentified.

The receptor was isolated from a human donor with non-small cell lung cancer whose response to radiotherapy plus ipilimumab could not be evaluated. Here the sequenced sample was peripheral blood, taken from a patient treated with radiotherapy plus ipilimumab. This chain joins TRBV6-1 and TRBJ2-7; 7 nucleotides align to TRBD2. The CDR3 nucleotides read TGTGCCAGCCAAGATGGGGGGGTCCTCTACGAGCAGTACTTC. Translating it yields CASQDGGVLYEQYF.